These 11 T cell receptor beta chains originate from one sample sequenced in a study of blood T cell repertoires in COVID-19. Clones were sequenced by immunoSEQ multiplex PCR, and TCRdb holds only the in-frame ones, with some missing. Of 150,000 to 200,000 clones in the sample, just over 85% are singletons; the top ten hold about 9.4%. The sample taken for sequencing was PBMCs or T cells enriched from blood (not recorded which). Receptors originate from a woman between 18 and 30 years old who had recovered from COVID-19.

The chain recombines TRBV24-1 with TRBJ1-5, with a weak D call TRBD1 (5 bases). The germline gives CDR1 KGHDR, CDR2 SFDVKD. V shed 3 bases and J shed 7 bases, with 15 bases lying between them. CDR3 length: 15 residues. The CDR3 sequence: CATSDGYRMGQPQHF. The CDR3 DNA reads TGTGCCACCAGTGATGGGTACAGGATGGGGCAGCCCCAGCATTTT.

The rearrangement joins TRBV19 to TRBJ1-3; 7 bases are a match to TRBD1. This CDR3 region has 16 residues. V lost 8 bases to trimming and J lost 0 bases; unmatched junction nucleotides: 10. Germline assignment: CDR1 LNHDA and CDR2 SQIVND (reference sequence). Here the CDR3 DNA reads TGTGCCAGTGCCGGCACAGGGGCGAACTCTGGAAACACCATATATTTT. Amino acid sequence: CASAGTGANSGNTIYF.

This sequence joins TRBV29-1 and TRBJ2-5; no clear D gene. Germline lookup yields CDR1 SQVTM and CDR2 ANQGSEA. Trimming took off 1 base at V and 5 bases at J, with 8 bases between the two ends. This CDR3 is 12 amino acids long. CDR3 in DNA: TGCAGCGTTGAAGGGCAGAGGGAGACCCAGTACTTC. Its protein is CSVEGQRETQYF.

The CDR3, as DNA: TGTGCCAGCAGGTACCGGGACAGGGGGTCGTACGAGCAGTACTTC. As protein: CASRYRDRGSYEQYF. The chain links TRBV6-5 to TRBJ2-7; TRBD1 matches at 11 bases. The CDR3 contains 15 residues. Trimming cost V 6 bases and J 4 bases; bases outside gene matches: 8. Per the germline V gene, CDR1 is MNHEY and CDR2 is SVGAGI.

The rearrangement links TRBV7-9 to TRBJ2-1; 10 nucleotides match TRBD1. The V segment lost 3 bases and the J segment 12 bases; nucleotides outside the gene matches: 8. Germline V lookup: CDR1 SEHNR, CDR2 FQNEAQ (reference sequence). The CDR3 consists of 14 residues. The CDR3 region has the DNA TGTGCCAGCAGCTTGGGTGTTGACAGGGGGCTGCAGTTCTTC. Amino acids: CASSLGVDRGLQFF.

This chain links TRBV6-2 or TRBV6-3 with TRBJ2-3, with D possibly matching TRBD2 (7 bases). The germline V gene has CDR1 MNHEY and CDR2 SVGEGT. This CDR3 is 18 amino acids long. V lost 1 base and J 2 bases, leaving 19 bases between the germline ends. CDR3 loop: CASSYYTLAGAFTDTQYF. In DNA form, the CDR3 reads TGTGCCAGCAGTTACTACACGCTGGCGGGGGCATTCACAGATACGCAGTATTTT.

This sequence joins TRBV28 and TRBJ2-1; the D gene is possibly TRBD2 (7 bases). Trimming cost V 2 bases and J 7 bases, with 21 bases left between them. The CDR3 is 17 amino acids. Germline lookup yields CDR1 MDHEN and CDR2 SYDVKM. This chain's CDR3 is CASSLRKTGGRLNEQFF. CDR3 sequence (DNA): TGTGCCAGCAGTTTAAGAAAGACGGGGGGCCGCTTGAATGAGCAGTTCTTC.

The rearrangement uses TRBV3-1 (or the pseudogene TRBV3-2) and TRBJ2-7; maybe TRBD2 (5 bases). Trimming cost V 5 bases and J 3 bases, with 11 bases left between them. Germline V lookup: CDR1 LGHDT, CDR2 YNNKEL (reference sequence). This CDR3 spans 13 amino acids. The CDR3 coding sequence is TGTGCCAGCAGCAAGCGACTAAGCTACGAGCAGTACTTC. Its translation: CASSKRLSYEQYF.

The chain employs TRBV21-1 and TRBJ1-1. TRBV21-1 is flagged as a pseudogene. This CDR3 has 13 residues. Here the CDR3 reads CASSKVRRLEAFF. The CDR3 region has the DNA TGTGCCAGCAGCAAAGTAAGGAGACTTGAAGCTTTCTTT.

This clone showed up just once. V usage is TRBV5-4 and J usage is TRBJ2-6; TRBD1 matches at 9 bases. With 3 bases clipped from V and 12 bases from J, the junction kept 4 bases outside the gene matches. The CDR3 loop spans 13 amino acids. Germline loops: CDR1 SGHNT, CDR2 YYREEE (reference sequence). The CDR3 region has the DNA TGTGCCAGCAGCTGGGACAGGGTTGGCGTCCTGACTTTC. This codes for CASSWDRVGVLTF.

CDR3 loop: CASSPDRATSGFVYNEQFF. The CDR3 nucleotides read TGTGCCAGCAGCCCGGACAGGGCGACTAGCGGATTTGTGTACAATGAGCAGTTCTTC. The chain combines TRBV9 with TRBJ2-1; D possibly corresponds to TRBD2 (9 bases). Germline CDR1 SGDLS, CDR2 YYNGEE. Trimming took off 4 bases at V and 4 bases at J, with 27 bases between the two ends. The CDR3 runs 19 residues.